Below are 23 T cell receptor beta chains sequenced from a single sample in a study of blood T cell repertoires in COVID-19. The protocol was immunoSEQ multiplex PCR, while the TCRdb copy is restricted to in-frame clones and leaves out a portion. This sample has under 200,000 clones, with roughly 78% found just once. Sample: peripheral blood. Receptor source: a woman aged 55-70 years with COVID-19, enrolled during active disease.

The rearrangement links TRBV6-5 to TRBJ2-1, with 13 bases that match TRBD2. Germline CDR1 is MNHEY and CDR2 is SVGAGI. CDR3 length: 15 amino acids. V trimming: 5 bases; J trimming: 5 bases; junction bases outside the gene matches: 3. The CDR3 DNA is TGTGCCAGCAGTCCACTAGCGGGGGGGCACAATGAGCAGTTCTTC. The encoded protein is CASSPLAGGHNEQFF.

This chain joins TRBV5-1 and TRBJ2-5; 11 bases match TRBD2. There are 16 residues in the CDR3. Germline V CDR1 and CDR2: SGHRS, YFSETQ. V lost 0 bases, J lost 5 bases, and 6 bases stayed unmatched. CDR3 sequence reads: CASSLVSGRAGETQYF. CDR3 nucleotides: TGCGCCAGCAGCTTGGTTAGCGGGAGGGCCGGGGAGACCCAGTACTTC.

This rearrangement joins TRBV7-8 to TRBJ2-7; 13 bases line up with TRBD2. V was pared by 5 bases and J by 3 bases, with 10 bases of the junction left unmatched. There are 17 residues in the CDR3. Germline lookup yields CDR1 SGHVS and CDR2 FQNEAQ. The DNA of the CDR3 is TGTGCCAGCAGCCGAACGACTAGCGGGAGGTCCTACTACGAGCAGTACTTC. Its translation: CASSRTTSGRSYYEQYF.

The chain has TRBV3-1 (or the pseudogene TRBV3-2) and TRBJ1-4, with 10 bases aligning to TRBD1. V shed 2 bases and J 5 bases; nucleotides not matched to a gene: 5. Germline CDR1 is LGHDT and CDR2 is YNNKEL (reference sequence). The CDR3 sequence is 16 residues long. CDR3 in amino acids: CASSQPGQGPNEKLFF. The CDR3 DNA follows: TGTGCCAGCAGCCAACCGGGACAGGGGCCGAATGAAAAACTGTTTTTT.

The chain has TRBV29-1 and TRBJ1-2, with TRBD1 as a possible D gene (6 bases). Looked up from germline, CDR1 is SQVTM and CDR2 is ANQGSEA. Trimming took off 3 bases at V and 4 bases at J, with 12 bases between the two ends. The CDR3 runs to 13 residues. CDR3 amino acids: CSVEMDSGYGYTF. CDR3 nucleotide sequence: TGCAGCGTTGAGATGGACAGCGGCTATGGCTACACCTTC.

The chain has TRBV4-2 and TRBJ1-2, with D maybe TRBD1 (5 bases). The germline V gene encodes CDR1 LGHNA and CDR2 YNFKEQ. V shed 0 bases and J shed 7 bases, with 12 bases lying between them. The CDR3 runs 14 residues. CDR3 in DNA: TGTGCCAGCAGCCAAGACCAGGGTGTAGGTGGCTACACCTTC. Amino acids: CASSQDQGVGGYTF.

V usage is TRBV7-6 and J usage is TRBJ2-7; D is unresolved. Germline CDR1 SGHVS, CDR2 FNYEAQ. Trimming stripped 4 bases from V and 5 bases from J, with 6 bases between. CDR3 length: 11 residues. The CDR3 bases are TGTGCCAGCAGCTCACAAAACGAGCAGTACTTC. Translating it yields CASSSQNEQYF.

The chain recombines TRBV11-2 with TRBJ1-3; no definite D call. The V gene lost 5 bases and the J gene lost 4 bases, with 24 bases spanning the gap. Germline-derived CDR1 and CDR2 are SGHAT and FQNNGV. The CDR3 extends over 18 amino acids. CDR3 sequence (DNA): TGTGCCAGCAGCCAATCCCCCGTAGGAGGACTTAGAGGAAACACCATATATTTT. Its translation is CASSQSPVGGLRGNTIYF.

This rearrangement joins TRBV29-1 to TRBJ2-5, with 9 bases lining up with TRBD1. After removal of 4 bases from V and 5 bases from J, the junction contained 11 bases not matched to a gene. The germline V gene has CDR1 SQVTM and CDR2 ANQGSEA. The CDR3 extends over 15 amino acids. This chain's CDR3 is CSVGVGQGTLETQYF. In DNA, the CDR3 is TGCAGCGTTGGCGTGGGACAGGGTACTTTGGAGACCCAGTACTTC.

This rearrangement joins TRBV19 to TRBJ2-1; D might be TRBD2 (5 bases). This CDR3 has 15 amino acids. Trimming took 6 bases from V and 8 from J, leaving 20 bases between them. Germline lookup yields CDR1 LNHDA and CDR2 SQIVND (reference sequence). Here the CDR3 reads CASRGGADPADEQFF. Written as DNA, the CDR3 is TGTGCCAGTAGAGGCGGAGCGGACCCCGCAGATGAGCAGTTCTTC.

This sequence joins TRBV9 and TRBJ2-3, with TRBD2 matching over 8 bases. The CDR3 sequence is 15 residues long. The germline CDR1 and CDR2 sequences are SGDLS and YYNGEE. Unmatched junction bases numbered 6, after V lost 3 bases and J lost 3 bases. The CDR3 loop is CASSAMAGGTDTQYF. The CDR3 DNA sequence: TGTGCCAGCAGCGCGATGGCGGGGGGAACAGATACGCAGTATTTT.

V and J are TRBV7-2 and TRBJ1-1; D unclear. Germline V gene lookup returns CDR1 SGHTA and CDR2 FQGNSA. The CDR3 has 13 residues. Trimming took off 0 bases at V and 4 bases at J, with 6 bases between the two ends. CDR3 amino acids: CASSLARGTEAFF. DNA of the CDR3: TGTGCCAGCAGCTTAGCGCGGGGCACTGAAGCTTTCTTT.

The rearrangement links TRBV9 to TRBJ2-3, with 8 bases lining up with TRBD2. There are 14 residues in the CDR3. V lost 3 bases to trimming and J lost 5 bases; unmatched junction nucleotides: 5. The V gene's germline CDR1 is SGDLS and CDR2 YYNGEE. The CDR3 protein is CASSGSGSKDTQYF. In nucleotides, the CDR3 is TGTGCCAGCAGCGGGAGCGGGAGTAAAGATACGCAGTATTTT.

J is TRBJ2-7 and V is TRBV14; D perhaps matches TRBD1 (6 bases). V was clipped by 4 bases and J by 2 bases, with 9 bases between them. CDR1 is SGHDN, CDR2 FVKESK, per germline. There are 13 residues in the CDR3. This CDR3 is CASSRQATYEQYF. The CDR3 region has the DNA TGTGCCAGCAGCCGACAGGCCACCTACGAGCAGTACTTC.

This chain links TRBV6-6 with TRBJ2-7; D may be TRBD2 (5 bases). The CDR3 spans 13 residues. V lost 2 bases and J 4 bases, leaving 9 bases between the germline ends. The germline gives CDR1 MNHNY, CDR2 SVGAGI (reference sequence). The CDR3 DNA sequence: TGTGCCAGCAGTTACCTAGCCCATTACGAGCAGTACGTC. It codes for CASSYLAHYEQYV.

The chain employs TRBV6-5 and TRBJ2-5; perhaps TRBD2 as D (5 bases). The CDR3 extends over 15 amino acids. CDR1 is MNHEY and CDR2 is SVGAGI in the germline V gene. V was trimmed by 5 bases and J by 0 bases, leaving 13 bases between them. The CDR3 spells CASSKTRDNQETQYF. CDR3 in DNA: TGTGCCAGCAGTAAAACTAGAGACAACCAAGAGACCCAGTACTTC.

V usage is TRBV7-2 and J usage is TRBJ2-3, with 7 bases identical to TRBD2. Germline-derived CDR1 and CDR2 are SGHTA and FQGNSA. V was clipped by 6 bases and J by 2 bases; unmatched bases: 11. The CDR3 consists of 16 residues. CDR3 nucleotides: TGTGCCAGCAGTCGACGACTAGCCCCTGCCACAGATACGCAGTATTTT. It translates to CASSRRLAPATDTQYF.

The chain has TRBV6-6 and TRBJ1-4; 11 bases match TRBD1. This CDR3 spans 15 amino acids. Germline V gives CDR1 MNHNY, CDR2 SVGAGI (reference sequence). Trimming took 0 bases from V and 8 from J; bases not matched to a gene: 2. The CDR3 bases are TGTGCCAGCAGTTACTCGGACAGGGGGCACGAAAAACTGTTTTTT. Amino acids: CASSYSDRGHEKLFF.

The CDR3 nucleotides are TGTGCCAGCAGCTTAGGACTAGCGAGAGATGAGCAGTTCTTC. Translation gives CASSLGLARDEQFF. The chain employs TRBV11-3 and TRBJ2-1; 8 positions agree with TRBD2. Germline values: CDR1 SGHNT, CDR2 YENEEA. There are 14 residues in the CDR3. J gave up 8 bases and V 1 base, and 4 bases lay outside the gene matches.

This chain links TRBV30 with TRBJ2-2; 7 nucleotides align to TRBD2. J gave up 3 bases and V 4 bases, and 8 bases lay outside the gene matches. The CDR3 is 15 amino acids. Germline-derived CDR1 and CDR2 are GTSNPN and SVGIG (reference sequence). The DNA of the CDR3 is TGTGCCTGGACCCCGGGGACTAAATACACCGGGGAGCTGTTTTTT. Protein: CAWTPGTKYTGELFF. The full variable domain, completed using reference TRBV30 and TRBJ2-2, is SQTIHQWPATLVQPVGSPLSLECTVEGTSNPNLYWYRQAAGRGLQLLFYSVGIGQISSEVPQNLSASRPQDRQFILSSKKLLLSDSGFYLCAWTPGTKYTGELFFGEGSRLTVL.

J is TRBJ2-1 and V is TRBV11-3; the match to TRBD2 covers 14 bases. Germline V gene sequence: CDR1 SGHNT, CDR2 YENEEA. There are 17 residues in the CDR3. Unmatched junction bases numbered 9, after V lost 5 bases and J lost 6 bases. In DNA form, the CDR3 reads TGTGCCAGCAGCCCGGGACTAGCGGGAGTTAGGGGCAATGAGCAGTTCTTC. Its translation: CASSPGLAGVRGNEQFF.

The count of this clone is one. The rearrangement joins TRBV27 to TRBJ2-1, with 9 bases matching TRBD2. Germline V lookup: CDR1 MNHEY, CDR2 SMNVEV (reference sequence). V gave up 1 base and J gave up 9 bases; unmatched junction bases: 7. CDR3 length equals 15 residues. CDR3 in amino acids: CASSLFASGKVEQFF. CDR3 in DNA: TGTGCCAGCAGTTTATTTGCTAGCGGGAAGGTTGAGCAGTTCTTC.

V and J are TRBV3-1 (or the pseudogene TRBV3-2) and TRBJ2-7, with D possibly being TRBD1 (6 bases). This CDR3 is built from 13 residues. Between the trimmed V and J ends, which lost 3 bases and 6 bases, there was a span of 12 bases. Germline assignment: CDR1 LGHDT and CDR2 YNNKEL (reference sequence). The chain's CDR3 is CASSQDRGLEQYF. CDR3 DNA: TGTGCCAGCAGCCAGGACAGAGGCCTCGAGCAGTACTTC.